These 16 T cell receptor beta chains were all obtained from the same sample, sequenced in a study of shared clonotypes between healthy human individuals. Produced via immunoSEQ multiplex PCR; TCRdb's table is partial and in-frame only. The table records hundreds of thousands of clones, around 96% of them present only once. CD45RO-negative, CCR7-selected cells formed the naive CD8 fraction, which excluded terminally differentiated effector memory CD45RA+ cells. Sequenced input: naive CD8+ T cells sorted from blood. All receptors derive from a woman in her twenties or thirties in good health.

This chain links TRBV28 with TRBJ2-7, with D uncertain. This CDR3 has 10 residues. The germline gives CDR1 MDHEN, CDR2 SYDVKM. The V end lost 8 bases, the J end lost 5 bases, and 7 bases lay between the germline ends. CDR3 residues: CASAVHEQYF. The CDR3 coding sequence is TGTGCCAGCGCTGTCCACGAGCAGTACTTC.

The chain couples TRBV13 to TRBJ2-7; 11 nucleotides agree with TRBD2. CDR3 length: 14 residues. V shed 5 bases and J 7 bases; nucleotides not matched to a gene: 7. CDR1 and CDR2 from the germline V gene are PRHDT and FYEKMQ (reference sequence). CDR3 residues: CASSRLAGGWEQYF. The CDR3 region has the DNA TGTGCCAGCAGCCGTCTAGCGGGAGGTTGGGAGCAGTACTTC. The full variable domain, rest sourced from reference TRBV13 and TRBJ2-7, is AAGVIQSPRHLIKEKRETATLKCYPIPRHDTVYWYQQGPGQDPQFLISFYEKMQSDKGSIPDRFSAQQFSDYHSELNMSSLELGDSALYFCASSRLAGGWEQYFGPGTRLTVT.

The chain recombines TRBV9 with TRBJ1-2; D uncertain. The V end lost 0 bases, the J end lost 7 bases, and 10 bases lay between the germline ends. The germline gives CDR1 SGDLS, CDR2 YYNGEE. The CDR3 is 13 amino acids. CDR3 DNA sequence: TGTGCCAGCAGCGTAGAAGTGTCGGGTGGCTACACCTTC. Amino acids: CASSVEVSGGYTF.

The genes are TRBV6-6 and TRBJ2-1, with TRBD2 matching 7 bases. V dropped 5 bases and J dropped 7; count of bases not matched to a gene: 2. From germline, CDR1 is MNHNY and CDR2 SVGAGI (reference sequence). This CDR3 spans 12 amino acids. CDR3 region: CASSGLGNEQFF. Written as DNA, the CDR3 is TGTGCCAGCAGTGGACTAGGGAATGAGCAGTTCTTC.

The chain carries TRBV9 and TRBJ1-1, with a tentative D call TRBD1 (5 bases). Germline CDR1 and CDR2: SGDLS and YYNGEE. This CDR3 has 15 amino acids. Trimming pared 0 bases from V and 1 base from J, leaving 10 bases between. The CDR3 loop is CASSVGGGANTEAFF. The CDR3 DNA reads TGTGCCAGCAGCGTAGGGGGAGGGGCGAACACTGAAGCTTTCTTT. Complete variable domain (other parts from reference TRBV9 and TRBJ1-1): DSGVTQTPKHLITATGQRVTLRCSPRSGDLSVYWYQQSLDQGLQFLIQYYNGEERAKGNILERFSAQQFPDLHSELNLSSLELGDSALYFCASSVGGGANTEAFFGQGTRLTVV.

This clone has a single count. This chain joins TRBV7-9 and TRBJ2-7; tentative D call: TRBD2 (6 bases). The CDR3 consists of 14 residues. V was shortened by 1 base and J by 0 bases, with 7 bases between the two germline ends. CDR1 is SEHNR and CDR2 is FQNEAQ in the germline V gene (reference sequence). The CDR3 DNA is TGTGCCAGCAGCTTAGTGCGGGACTCCTACGAGCAGTACTTC. The encoded protein is CASSLVRDSYEQYF.

The genes are TRBV6-8 and TRBJ2-7, with a weak D call TRBD2 (6 bases). Germline V gene sequence: CDR1 MNHGY, CDR2 SAAAGT. The CDR3 extends over 18 amino acids. The V gene lost 8 bases and the J gene lost 1 base, with 27 bases spanning the gap. CDR3 sequence: CASCNHRTFSGQSYEQYF. CDR3 in DNA: TGTGCCAGCTGTAATCACCGAACCTTTAGCGGCCAATCCTACGAGCAGTACTTC.

This clone has a single count. The CDR3 DNA is TGCGCCACAAGCCCCGGGGAACCTTACTACGAGCAGTACTTC. Its protein is CATSPGEPYYEQYF. The J gene is TRBJ2-7, the V gene TRBV5-1; a possible D gene is TRBD2 (5 bases). The length of the CDR3 is 14 residues. CDR1 and CDR2 (germline): SGHRS, YFSETQ. With 9 bases removed from V and 3 bases from J, the gap between germline ends came to 19 bases.

The rearrangement links TRBV28 to TRBJ1-1, with D possibly being TRBD1 (5 bases). This CDR3 region has 13 residues. V lost 7 bases to trimming and J lost 2 bases, with 11 bases between them. CDR1 and CDR2 from the germline V gene are MDHEN and SYDVKM. For the CDR3, the DNA is TGTGCCAGCAAGATCGGACAAAACACTGAAGCTTTCTTT. This translates into CASKIGQNTEAFF.

The chain combines TRBV27 with TRBJ1-5; D may be TRBD1 (5 bases). Trimming shortened V by 6 bases and J by 0 bases, and 18 bases separated the two germline ends. The V gene's germline CDR1 is MNHEY and CDR2 SMNVEV (reference sequence). This CDR3 spans 17 amino acids. CDR3 residues: CASSPAAGLYSNQPQHF. CDR3 nucleotides: TGTGCCAGCAGCCCCGCTGCGGGACTTTATAGCAATCAGCCCCAGCATTTT.

The chain joins TRBV7-6 to TRBJ2-3; 7 positions agree with TRBD2. Germline V gene lookup returns CDR1 SGHVS and CDR2 FNYEAQ. The CDR3 consists of 14 residues. V was clipped by 5 bases and J by 1 base; unmatched bases: 3. The CDR3 region is CASSLSGGTDTQYF. CDR3 coding DNA: TGTGCCAGCAGCCTCAGCGGGGGCACAGATACGCAGTATTTT. Using reference TRBV7-6 and TRBJ2-3 for the parts outside the CDR3, the full variable domain is GAGVSQSPRYKVTKRGQDVALRCDPISGHVSLYWYRQALGQGPEFLTYFNYEAQQDKSGLPNDRFSAERPEGSISTLTIQRTEQRDSAMYRCASSLSGGTDTQYFGPGTRLTVL.

The chain is built from TRBV4-1 and TRBJ2-2; 9 bases match TRBD2. The CDR3 sequence is 16 residues long. CDR1 and CDR2 from the germline V gene are MGHRA and YSYEKL. V trimming: 0 bases; J trimming: 3 bases; junction bases outside the gene matches: 2. The CDR3 is CASSQDAGGHTGELFF. The CDR3 bases are TGCGCCAGCAGCCAAGATGCGGGAGGGCACACCGGGGAGCTGTTTTTT.

The chain joins TRBV28 to TRBJ1-2; D uncertain. V lost 7 bases and J lost 4, with 16 bases in between. Per germline, CDR1 MDHEN and CDR2 SYDVKM. The length of the CDR3 is 14 residues. For the CDR3, the DNA is TGTGCCAGCAACCCCCTGGGCGGCGCCTATGGCTACACCTTC. Translating gives CASNPLGGAYGYTF.

V usage is TRBV7-2 and J usage is TRBJ2-1; D gene uncertain. Germline CDR1 is SGHTA and CDR2 is FQGNSA. The V and J ends lost 4 bases and 7 bases respectively, with 23 bases between them. This CDR3 is built from 17 residues. CDR3: CASSSPRLGRRKNEQFF. CDR3 DNA sequence: TGTGCCAGCAGCTCACCGCGCCTAGGGCGCAGAAAGAATGAGCAGTTCTTC. Combining the CDR3 with reference TRBV7-2 and TRBJ2-1 gives the whole variable domain GAGVSQSPSNKVTEKGKDVELRCDPISGHTALYWYRQSLGQGLEFLIYFQGNSAPDKSGLPSDRFSAERTGGSVSTLTIQRTQQEDSAVYLCASSSPRLGRRKNEQFFGPGTRLTVL.

The rearrangement joins TRBV28 to TRBJ1-2; 11 bases are shared with TRBD1. This CDR3 has 15 residues. V dropped 6 bases and J dropped 4; count of bases not matched to a gene: 7. Germline CDR1 and CDR2: MDHEN and SYDVKM. In nucleotides, the CDR3 is TGTGCCAGCAGATCGGACAGGGGGCGGCGCTATGGCTACACCTTC. Protein product: CASRSDRGRRYGYTF.

For this clone: Other nucleotide sequences from this sample produce the same CDR3. The chain employs TRBV27 and TRBJ2-7; 9 bases match TRBD1. The CDR3 spans 14 residues. The junction had 6 bases not matched to a gene; V was cut back by 5 bases and J by 4 bases. The germline V gene encodes CDR1 MNHEY and CDR2 SMNVEV (reference sequence). CDR3 bases: TGTGCCAGCAGTACCGGGACAGGGTATTACGAGCAGTACTTC. Amino acid sequence: CASSTGTGYYEQYF.